The sequence of this T cell receptor (beta chain) was determined in a study of T cells expressing NK-cell markers (dated by TCRdb to 2018 to 2021). Looking at the study overall: In sorted CD3+CD56+NKG2C+, CD3+CD56+NKG2C- and CD3+CD56-NKG2C+ T-cell subsets from several donors, TCR beta-chain repertoires were profiled. Among the eight sequenced donors, only one was HCMV-seronegative, while the other seven were HCMV-seropositive. All eight donors whose samples were sequenced were randomly selected healthy volunteers, three of them men and five women. Illumina HiSeq 2000/2500, MiSeq or NextSeq was used to sequence libraries as 2 x 150 bp reads.

The sequencer was an Illumina HiSeq 2000. TCR beta cDNA libraries were made by 5'RACE template switching that added a universal primer site and unique molecular identifiers. cDNA synthesis was primed from the TCR beta constant segment and was followed by two successive PCR amplification steps. The authors processed their data as follows. MIGEC handled demultiplexing of the reads and grouping by UMI, while MiTCR was used to assemble and quantify clonotypes. To exclude erroneous sequences, any TCR cDNA sequence not supported by at least two reads was discarded. The tcR package was used for downstream repertoire analysis, with clonotypes matched between fractions based on CDR3 nucleotide sequence plus V segment. VDJmatch was used to annotate antigen specificity against VDJdb, with one amino acid substitution allowed in CDR3. TCRdb reprocessed the reads and provides one entry for every CDR3 protein sequence; no DNA is given. TCRdb's processing, not the authors', yielded these V and J calls. For this sample, the table gives about 550,000 distinct CDR3 sequences. The ten largest account for 3% to 4.5% of the sample.

Comment on this clonotype: Its antigen remains unidentified.

HCMV-specific IgG was detected in serum with a commercial ELISA kit to determine HCMV serostatus. Peripheral blood mononuclear cells were isolated from blood by Ficoll density gradient centrifugation. CDR1 MNHNS and CDR2 SASEGT were looked up in the germline V gene. From the cysteine up to the phenylalanine, the CDR3 has a length of 13 residues. The DNA is unrecorded. What the research found in general, with its limitations: Whether the expanded NKG2C-expressing T cell clones were specific for HCMV antigens remained unclear. In 5 to 7 donors, the dominant CD3+CD56+NKG2C+ clonotypes ranked among the top 10 CD8+ clonotypes, making up roughly 1.0-8% of CD8+ T cells. Those dominant clonotypes were again the most abundant among CD3+CD56-NKG2C+ cells in a few donors, at roughly 25-65%.

This TCR derives from a man aged 18-30 years in good health. Donor details come from another sample of the same person, matched by shared clones. Rearrangement joined TRBV6-1 to TRBJ1-5; TCRdb designates TRBD1, a call that cannot be tested without DNA. Input material: blood T cells: a sorted CD56 or NKG2C T cell subset, CD4+ or CD8+ T cells, or bulk PBMC T cells (not recorded which). CDR3 region: CASTPGRNQPQHF.